This record covers a single T cell receptor beta chain. CDR1 and CDR2 (germline): MNHEY, SMNVEV (reference sequence). Losses at the gene ends were 6 bases for V and 5 bases for J; bases not matched to a gene: 7. The CDR3 spans 13 residues. This specimen comes from a study of molecular identifiers for immune sequencing clone quantification. Naive CD8 T cells, phenotype CD8+CD4-CCR7+CD45RA+, were sorted. Using its own MiXCR run on the PCR reads, TCRdb lists one record per CDR3 protein. The data show 600,000 to 650,000 distinct CDR3 sequences, with 15% to 20% seen just once and 0.75% to 0.95% held by the top ten.

The receptor comes from a human donor in good health. Some libraries in this study had Jurkat cell RNA spiked in. The rearrangement joins TRBV27 to TRBJ2-7; 7 nucleotides match TRBD1. Material for sequencing was naive CD8+ T cells from blood, with Jurkat cell RNA spiked in. Sample subset: FACS-sorted CD8+CD4-CCR7+CD45RA+ naive T cells. The CDR3 region is CASSPTGPHEQYF. CDR3 coding DNA: TGTGCCAGCAGCCCGACAGGGCCCCACGAGCAGTACTTC.